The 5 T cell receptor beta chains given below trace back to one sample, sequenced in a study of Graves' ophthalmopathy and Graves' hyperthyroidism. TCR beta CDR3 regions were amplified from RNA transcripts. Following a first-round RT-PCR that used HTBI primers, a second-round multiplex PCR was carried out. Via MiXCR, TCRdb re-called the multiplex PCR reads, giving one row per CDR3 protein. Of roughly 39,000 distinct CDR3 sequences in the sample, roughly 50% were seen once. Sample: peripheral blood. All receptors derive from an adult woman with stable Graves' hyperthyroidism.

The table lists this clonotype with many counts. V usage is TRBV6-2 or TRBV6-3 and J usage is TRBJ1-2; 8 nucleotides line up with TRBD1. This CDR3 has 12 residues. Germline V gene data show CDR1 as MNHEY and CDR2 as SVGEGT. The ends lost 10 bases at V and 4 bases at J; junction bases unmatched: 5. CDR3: CATRQGIYGYTF. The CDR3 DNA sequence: TGTGCCACCCGACAGGGGATCTATGGCTACACCTTC.

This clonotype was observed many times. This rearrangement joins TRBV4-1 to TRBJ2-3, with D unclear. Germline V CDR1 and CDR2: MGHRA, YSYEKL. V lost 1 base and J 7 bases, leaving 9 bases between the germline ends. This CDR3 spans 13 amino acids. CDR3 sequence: CASSQALVYTQYF. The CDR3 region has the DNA TGCGCCAGCAGCCAAGCTTTGGTCTATACGCAGTATTTT.

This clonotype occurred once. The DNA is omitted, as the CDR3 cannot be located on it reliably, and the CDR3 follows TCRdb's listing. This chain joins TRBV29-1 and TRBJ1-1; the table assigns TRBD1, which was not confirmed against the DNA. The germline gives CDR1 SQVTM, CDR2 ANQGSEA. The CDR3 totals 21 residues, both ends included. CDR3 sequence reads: CSVGGDRGYEQYFGPGTEAFF.

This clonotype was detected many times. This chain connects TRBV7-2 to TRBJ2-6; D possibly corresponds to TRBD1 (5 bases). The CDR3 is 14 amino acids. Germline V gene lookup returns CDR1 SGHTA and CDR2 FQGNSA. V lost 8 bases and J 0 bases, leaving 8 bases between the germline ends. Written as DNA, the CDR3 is TGTGCCAGCTGGGGCGGCTCTGGGGCCAACGTCCTGACTTTC. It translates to CASWGGSGANVLTF. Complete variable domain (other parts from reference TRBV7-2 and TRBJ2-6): GAGVSQSPSNKVTEKGKDVELRCDPISGHTALYWYRQSLGQGLEFLIYFQGNSAPDKSGLPSDRFSAERTGGSVSTLTIQRTQQEDSAVYLCASWGGSGANVLTFGAGSRLTVL.

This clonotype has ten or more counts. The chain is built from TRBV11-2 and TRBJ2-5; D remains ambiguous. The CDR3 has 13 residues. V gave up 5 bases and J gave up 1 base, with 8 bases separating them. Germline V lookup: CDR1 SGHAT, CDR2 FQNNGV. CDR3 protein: CASSLRSQETQYF. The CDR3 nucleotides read TGTGCCAGCAGCCTCCGATCCCAAGAGACCCAGTACTTC.